This is a list of T cell receptor beta chains from one sample in a study of blood T cell repertoires in COVID-19. Assay used: immunoSEQ multiplex PCR; TCRdb lists only in-frame clones, some missing. The sample includes under 150,000 clones, around four fifths of them seen just once. Sequencing input: peripheral blood. These receptors were taken from a human donor in a cohort sampled during active COVID-19. Both conserved end residues are part of each CDR3. D genes are given only for firm matches. Where a row states a size, it is once, few, many or the class of an expanded clone; other rows omit it.

. | TRBJ2-5 | . | TRBV18 | TGTGCCAGCTCACCCAGGCAAGAGACCCAGTACTTC | CASSPRQETQYF
TRBD2 | TRBJ2-1 | . | TRBV3-1/TRBV3-2 | TGTGCCAGCAGCCAACCCAGCGGGAGCTACAATGAGCAGTTCTTC | CASSQPSGSYNEQFF
. | TRBJ1-2 | . | TRBV6-5 | TGTGCCAGCAGAATTGTGCACCAGAACTATGGCTACACCTTC | CASRIVHQNYGYTF
TRBD1 | TRBJ1-5 | . | TRBV2 | TGTGCCAGCAGGAAACAGGGGGATCGCAATCAGCCCCAGCATTTT | CASRKQGDRNQPQHF
TRBD1 | TRBJ2-3 | . | TRBV19 | TGTGCCAGTAGTCTCCTACAGGGGACCCCCCGAGATACGCAGTATTTT | CASSLLQGTPRDTQYF
TRBD2 | TRBJ2-7 | . | TRBV3-1/TRBV3-2 | TGTGCCAGCAGCCAGAGCGCGGGGGGTCTCTCCTACGAGCAGTACTTC | CASSQSAGGLSYEQYF
TRBD1 | TRBJ1-1 | . | TRBV28 | TGTGCCAGCACCCAGGGACAGAGAGTCAGTGAAGCTTTCTTT | CASTQGQRVSEAFF
. | TRBJ2-3 | . | TRBV30 | TGTGCCTGGAGCCGCTGGGGGCGCGAGGATACGCAGTATTTT | CAWSRWGREDTQYF
. | TRBJ1-4 | . | TRBV6-5 | TGTGCCAGCAGTTACGGGGGGGCCGGTGAAAAACTGTTTTTT | CASSYGGAGEKLFF
. | TRBJ1-4 | . | TRBV14 | TGTGCCAGCAGCCCAGTGGGCTTTCGTACGGAAAAACTGTTTTTT | CASSPVGFRTEKLFF
TRBD1 | TRBJ1-1 | once | TRBV28 | TGTGCCAGCAGAAAAATCAGGGGGCTATTCACTGAAGCTTTCTTT | CASRKIRGLFTEAFF
TRBD2 | TRBJ2-1 | few | TRBV4-2 | TGTGCCAGCAGCCAAGGGACTAGCGGTTACAATGAGCAGTTCTTC | CASSQGTSGYNEQFF
TRBD1 | TRBJ1-4 | . | TRBV6-5 | TGTGCCACCTCGACAGGGAGGTCGGGTAATGAAAAACTGTTTTTT | CATSTGRSGNEKLFF